This TCR beta chain was recorded in a study of identical twins. Study conclusions and caveats: Memory repertoires lacked the insertion deficit that abundant cord blood beta clonotypes showed.

Only healthy Caucasians were enrolled as donors. A remark on this clonotype: Its antigen is currently unknown.

This CDR3 comprises 13 residues. CDR1 is GTSNPN and CDR2 is SVGIG in the germline V gene (reference sequence). V was clipped by 3 bases and J by 6 bases, with 12 bases between them. TCRdb recomputed calls from the 5' RACE reads with MiXCR, one row per CDR3 protein. Of roughly 710,000 distinct CDR3 sequences in the sample, around 6% were seen once. The clonotype was recovered from a young man in good health. This chain joins TRBV30 and TRBJ1-5, with D unclear. Sequenced input: naive T cells sorted from blood. The CDR3 loop is CAWRLREGQPQHF. DNA of the CDR3: TGTGCCTGGAGATTGAGGGAAGGTCAGCCCCAGCATTTT.